These 30 T cell receptor beta chains came from one sample sequenced in a study of blood T cell repertoires in COVID-19. Clones were sequenced by immunoSEQ multiplex PCR, and TCRdb holds only the in-frame ones, with some missing. The sample holds more than 75,000 clones, about 88% seen once. Sequenced input: peripheral blood. All receptors come from a woman of 80 years or more with active COVID-19.

This clone was found once. The rearrangement uses TRBV2 and TRBJ2-7; 7 bases align to TRBD2. Germline V gene lookup returns CDR1 SNHLY and CDR2 FYNNEI. The CDR3 is 13 amino acids. J gave up 5 bases and V 6 bases, and 7 bases lay outside the gene matches. The CDR3 DNA is TGTGCCAGCAGCCTCGCTACTAGCGACGAGCAGTACTTC. This gives the protein CASSLATSDEQYF.

The V gene is TRBV28, the J gene TRBJ2-6; 7 positions match TRBD1. The germline V gene has CDR1 MDHEN and CDR2 SYDVKM. The CDR3 runs 16 residues. Unmatched junction bases numbered 11, after V lost 7 bases and J lost 5 bases. The CDR3, as DNA: TGTGCCAGCAAGAGACAGGGCCTCGAGCGGGCCAACGTCCTGACTTTC. The encoded protein is CASKRQGLERANVLTF.

The J gene is TRBJ2-1, the V gene TRBV5-4, with 11 nucleotides matching TRBD2. The CDR3 length is 15 residues. Germline V gives CDR1 SGHNT, CDR2 YYREEE (reference sequence). V lost 7 bases and J lost 3; bases outside the gene matches: 6. The CDR3 sequence is CASGTGTSGYNEQFF. The CDR3 DNA is TGTGCCAGCGGAACCGGGACTAGCGGCTACAATGAGCAGTTCTTC. Looking up the rest from reference TRBV5-4 and TRBJ2-1 gives the full variable domain: ETGVTQSPTHLIKTRGQQVTLRCSSQSGHNTVSWYQQALGQGPQFIFQYYREEENGRGNFPPRFSGLQFPNYSSELNVNALELDDSALYLCASGTGTSGYNEQFFGPGTRLTVL.

This chain joins TRBV5-4 and TRBJ1-1; possible D gene TRBD1, 6 bases. The CDR3 is 12 residues long. The germline V and J ends were trimmed by 2 bases and 7 bases, with 9 bases remaining between them. Germline CDR1 and CDR2: SGHNT and YYREEE (reference sequence). CDR3 region: CASSFQGREAFF. The CDR3 bases are TGTGCCAGCAGCTTCCAGGGGCGTGAAGCTTTCTTT. The entire variable domain, with the rest obtained from reference TRBV5-4 and TRBJ1-1, is as follows: ETGVTQSPTHLIKTRGQQVTLRCSSQSGHNTVSWYQQALGQGPQFIFQYYREEENGRGNFPPRFSGLQFPNYSSELNVNALELDDSALYLCASSFQGREAFFGQGTRLTVV.

J is TRBJ1-1 and V is TRBV28; D perhaps matches TRBD1 (5 bases). Germline CDR1 reads MDHEN; CDR2 reads SYDVKM. Trimming left V 4 bases short and J 10 bases short, with 13 bases between. This CDR3 comprises 12 residues. CDR3 nucleotides: TGTGCCAGCAGTTCAACAGGCTCGGGAGCTTTCTTT. It is translated as CASSSTGSGAFF.

The rearrangement uses TRBV30 and TRBJ2-4, with 8 bases that match TRBD2. CDR1 and CDR2 from the germline V gene are GTSNPN and SVGIG (reference sequence). The CDR3 spans 16 residues. V gave up 0 bases and J gave up 3 bases; unmatched junction bases: 7. The CDR3 loop reads CAWSVISGGGKNIQYF. In DNA, the CDR3 is TGTGCCTGGAGTGTAATCTCCGGGGGGGGCAAAAACATTCAGTACTTC.

V usage is TRBV4-2 and J usage is TRBJ2-1, with D perhaps TRBD1 (6 bases). This CDR3 spans 15 amino acids. The V gene lost 3 bases and the J gene lost 7 bases, with 16 bases spanning the gap. Germline CDR1 reads LGHNA; CDR2 reads YNFKEQ. CDR3 protein: CASSQGFTGWNEQFF. CDR3 nucleotides: TGTGCCAGCAGCCAGGGTTTCACAGGGTGGAATGAGCAGTTCTTC.

This clone appeared once. J is TRBJ2-2 and V is TRBV4-2; D possibly corresponds to TRBD2 (5 bases). V lost 0 bases to trimming and J lost 3 bases, with 11 bases between them. The CDR3 runs 16 residues. CDR1 is LGHNA, CDR2 YNFKEQ, per germline. The DNA of the CDR3 is TGTGCCAGCAGCCAAGAGAGAGGGAGAGACACCGGGGAGCTGTTTTTT. This translates into CASSQERGRDTGELFF.

V and J are TRBV19 and TRBJ2-1; TRBD2 aligns across 11 bases. V was clipped by 7 bases and J by 8 bases; unmatched bases: 7. This CDR3 contains 14 residues. CDR1 and CDR2 (germline): LNHDA, SQIVND (reference sequence). CDR3 protein: CASTLAGGSDEQFF. The DNA of the CDR3 is TGTGCCAGTACCTTAGCGGGAGGGTCTGATGAGCAGTTCTTC.

The chain carries TRBV9 and TRBJ1-1, with a weak D call TRBD1 (6 bases). This CDR3 comprises 13 residues. The V end was cut by 4 bases, the J end by 7 bases, with 14 bases between. From germline, CDR1 is SGDLS and CDR2 YYNGEE. For the CDR3, the DNA is TGTGCCAGCAGCCCGGGCGGGGGCGGTGAAGCTTTCTTT. Translation: CASSPGGGGEAFF. The full variable domain, completed using reference TRBV9 and TRBJ1-1, is DSGVTQTPKHLITATGQRVTLRCSPRSGDLSVYWYQQSLDQGLQFLIQYYNGEERAKGNILERFSAQQFPDLHSELNLSSLELGDSALYFCASSPGGGGEAFFGQGTRLTVV.

The chain carries TRBV5-1 and TRBJ1-2; D is possibly TRBD1 (5 bases). In germline, CDR1 is SGHRS, CDR2 YFSETQ. Trimming removed 9 bases at V and 6 bases at J, with 12 bases between. The CDR3 contains 11 residues. For the CDR3, the DNA is TGCGCCACCCAGGGAGGGGATGGCTACACCTTC. Translation: CATQGGDGYTF.

V usage is TRBV19 and J usage is TRBJ1-4, with TRBD1 identical over 7 bases. CDR1 LNHDA and CDR2 SQIVND come from the germline V gene (reference sequence). CDR3 length: 16 amino acids. Losses at the gene ends were 4 bases for V and 2 bases for J; bases not matched to a gene: 7. The CDR3 sequence is CASSRQGERTNEKLFF. In nucleotides, the CDR3 is TGTGCCAGTAGTAGGCAGGGGGAAAGGACTAATGAAAAACTGTTTTTT. The variable domain in full, completed from reference TRBV19 and TRBJ1-4, reads DGGITQSPKYLFRKEGQNVTLSCEQNLNHDAMYWYRQDPGQGLRLIYYSQIVNDFQKGDIAEGYSVSREKKESFPLTVTSAQKNPTAFYLCASSRQGERTNEKLFFGSGTQLSVL.

This clone has more than one count but fewer than ten. The chain joins TRBV4-1 to TRBJ1-1, with D perhaps TRBD1 (6 bases). Per the germline V gene, CDR1 is MGHRA and CDR2 is YSYEKL. The CDR3 is 13 amino acids. V lost 4 bases and J lost 5, with 11 bases in between. The CDR3 DNA reads as TGCGCCAGCAGCCTAGATAGGGGGACTGAAGCTTTCTTT. It encodes CASSLDRGTEAFF.

V and J are TRBV18 and TRBJ1-4; D perhaps matches TRBD1 (5 bases). The germline V gene encodes CDR1 KGHSH and CDR2 LQKENI. The CDR3 runs to 15 residues. Trimming left V 3 bases short and J 5 bases short, with 13 bases between. CDR3 residues: CASSPTAGSNEKLFF. The CDR3 DNA sequence: TGTGCCAGCTCACCTACGGCAGGGTCCAATGAAAAACTGTTTTTT.

The chain couples TRBV18 to TRBJ2-2, with TRBD2 matching over 9 bases. V lost 3 bases, J lost 1 base, and 0 bases stayed unmatched. From germline, CDR1 is KGHSH and CDR2 LQKENI. The CDR3 extends over 15 amino acids. This chain's CDR3 is CASSPSGRNTGELFF. CDR3 DNA sequence: TGTGCCAGCTCACCTAGCGGGAGGAACACCGGGGAGCTGTTTTTT. Full variable domain (remainder filled in from reference TRBV18 and TRBJ2-2): NAGVMQNPRHLVRRRGQEARLRCSPMKGHSHVYWYRQLPEEGLKFMVYLQKENIIDESGMPKERFSAEFPKEGPSILRIQQVVRGDSAAYFCASSPSGRNTGELFFGEGSRLTVL.

The chain has TRBV27 and TRBJ2-1, with TRBD2 matching 7 bases. The ends lost 3 bases at V and 5 bases at J; junction bases unmatched: 7. This CDR3 spans 15 amino acids. Germline CDR1 reads MNHEY; CDR2 reads SMNVEV (reference sequence). The CDR3 sequence: CASSFRAGQHNEQFF. The CDR3 region has the DNA TGTGCCAGCAGTTTCCGAGCGGGGCAACACAATGAGCAGTTCTTC.

The CDR3 loop reads CASSLRQGSTIYF. DNA for the CDR3: TGTGCCAGCAGCTTAAGACAGGGTAGCACCATATATTTT. The chain joins TRBV7-9 to TRBJ1-3; 7 bases match TRBD1. CDR3 length equals 13 residues. The V segment lost 2 bases and the J segment 9 bases; nucleotides outside the gene matches: 4. Germline lookup yields CDR1 SEHNR and CDR2 FQNEAQ (reference sequence).

This clone was seen a handful of times. J is TRBJ2-7 and V is TRBV4-3; 8 bases are a match to TRBD1. V dropped 1 base and J dropped 3; count of bases not matched to a gene: 5. The V gene's germline CDR1 is LGHNA and CDR2 YSLEER. This CDR3 region has 15 residues. This CDR3 is CASSQGTGQGYEQYF. CDR3 sequence (DNA): TGCGCCAGCAGCCAAGGGACAGGGCAAGGCTACGAGCAGTACTTC.

The V call is TRBV27, the J call TRBJ1-1; no clear D. Trimming cost V 6 bases and J 3 bases, with 14 bases left between them. Germline V lookup: CDR1 MNHEY, CDR2 SMNVEV (reference sequence). The CDR3 has 14 residues. CDR3 bases: TGTGCCAGCAGGGACTATGACGGGGACACTGAAGCTTTCTTT. This encodes CASRDYDGDTEAFF.

The chain couples TRBV4-2 to TRBJ1-2, with a tentative D call TRBD1 (5 bases). This CDR3 comprises 14 residues. The V end lost 5 bases, the J end lost 4 bases, and 14 bases lay between the germline ends. Germline CDR1 LGHNA, CDR2 YNFKEQ. CDR3 sequence (DNA): TGTGCCAGCAGCTTAGAGAGGCAGGGCTATGGCTACACCTTC. Protein sequence: CASSLERQGYGYTF.

The V and J genes are TRBV2 and TRBJ1-2; 7 nucleotides match TRBD1. Trimming at V came to 6 bases and at J to 8 bases, leaving 6 bases not matched to a gene. This CDR3 has 12 residues. Germline V gives CDR1 SNHLY, CDR2 FYNNEI. CDR3 protein: CASSPTGRGYTF. CDR3 sequence (DNA): TGTGCCAGCAGCCCGACAGGGAGGGGCTACACCTTC.

The chain links TRBV18 to TRBJ2-7, with 7 bases identical to TRBD2. Germline CDR1 KGHSH, CDR2 LQKENI. V dropped 5 bases and J dropped 2; count of bases not matched to a gene: 9. This CDR3 is 15 amino acids long. CDR3 nucleotide sequence: TGTGCCAGCTCATCCCTGGGCGGGGGAACCTACGAGCAGTACTTC. The encoded protein is CASSSLGGGTYEQYF.

The J gene is TRBJ2-1, the V gene TRBV23-1; 7 bases match TRBD2. TRBV23-1 counts as an open reading frame of uncertain function. There are 13 residues in the CDR3. Losses at the gene ends were 3 bases for V and 6 bases for J; bases not matched to a gene: 2. The CDR3 region has the DNA TGCGCCAGCAGTCACGGCGGGGGCAATGAGCAGTTCTTC. It translates to CASSHGGGNEQFF.

The chain couples TRBV2 to TRBJ2-3; D is undetermined. The V end was cut by 2 bases, the J end by 4 bases, with 13 bases between. Per germline, CDR1 SNHLY and CDR2 FYNNEI. The CDR3 contains 15 residues. The CDR3 DNA sequence: TGTGCCAGCAGTGAAAGTCGGGTAGTGGCAGATACGCAGTATTTT. Its translation is CASSESRVVADTQYF. Drawing the rest from reference TRBV2 and TRBJ2-3, the complete variable domain is EPEVTQTPSHQVTQMGQEVILRCVPISNHLYFYWYRQILGQKVEFLVSFYNNEISEKSEIFDDQFSVERPDGSNFTLKIRSTKLEDSAMYFCASSESRVVADTQYFGPGTRLTVL.

The gene calls are TRBV5-1 and TRBJ2-3; D possibly corresponds to TRBD1 (7 bases). Germline CDR1 SGHRS, CDR2 YFSETQ. This CDR3 comprises 17 residues. Between the trimmed V and J ends, which lost 0 bases and 1 base, there was a span of 15 bases. The CDR3 bases are TGCGCCAGCAGCTTGGGGCGGCAGGGGGGAGGCACAGATACGCAGTATTTT. Translating it yields CASSLGRQGGGTDTQYF.

The CDR3: CASSLGRDYEQYF. The CDR3 DNA reads TGTGCCAGCAGCTTAGGCAGGGACTACGAGCAGTACTTC. The V and J genes are TRBV11-3 and TRBJ2-7; the D gene is possibly TRBD1 (5 bases). The germline V gene has CDR1 SGHNT and CDR2 YENEEA. This CDR3 has 13 amino acids. With 1 base removed from V and 3 bases from J, the gap between germline ends came to 7 bases.

This chain connects TRBV10-2 to TRBJ2-5; 8 bases agree with TRBD1. The CDR3 consists of 14 residues. CDR1 is WSHSY, CDR2 SAAADI, per germline. V lost 4 bases and J lost 7; bases outside the gene matches: 8. The CDR3 sequence is CASSAIGQGGTQYF. CDR3 bases: TGCGCCAGCAGTGCGATCGGACAGGGAGGGACCCAGTACTTC.

This rearrangement joins TRBV27 to TRBJ2-7; a weak D match, TRBD2 (5 bases). The V and J ends lost 6 bases and 2 bases respectively, with 11 bases between them. This CDR3 spans 13 amino acids. The germline CDR1 and CDR2 sequences are MNHEY and SMNVEV (reference sequence). The CDR3 region is CASSRTEAYEQYF. The DNA for the CDR3 is TGTGCCAGCAGCAGGACGGAGGCCTACGAGCAGTACTTC.

For the CDR3, the DNA is TGTGCTAGTGGTACAGCGGGTTTCTCCTACAATGAGCAGTTCTTC. Translation gives CASGTAGFSYNEQFF. The chain couples TRBV12-5 to TRBJ2-1; TRBD2 is a possible D gene (6 bases). CDR3 length: 15 residues. Germline V gives CDR1 LGHNT, CDR2 FRNRAP. Trimming removed 5 bases from V and 0 bases from J, with 11 bases in between.

V usage is TRBV5-6 and J usage is TRBJ2-7; 7 bases are a match to TRBD1. The J segment lost 5 bases and the V segment lost 4 bases, leaving 6 bases of the junction unmatched. From germline, CDR1 is SGHDT and CDR2 YYEEEE. CDR3 length: 13 amino acids. CDR3 region: CASSLNRGDEQYF. Written as DNA, the CDR3 is TGTGCCAGCAGCCTTAACAGGGGAGACGAGCAGTACTTC.